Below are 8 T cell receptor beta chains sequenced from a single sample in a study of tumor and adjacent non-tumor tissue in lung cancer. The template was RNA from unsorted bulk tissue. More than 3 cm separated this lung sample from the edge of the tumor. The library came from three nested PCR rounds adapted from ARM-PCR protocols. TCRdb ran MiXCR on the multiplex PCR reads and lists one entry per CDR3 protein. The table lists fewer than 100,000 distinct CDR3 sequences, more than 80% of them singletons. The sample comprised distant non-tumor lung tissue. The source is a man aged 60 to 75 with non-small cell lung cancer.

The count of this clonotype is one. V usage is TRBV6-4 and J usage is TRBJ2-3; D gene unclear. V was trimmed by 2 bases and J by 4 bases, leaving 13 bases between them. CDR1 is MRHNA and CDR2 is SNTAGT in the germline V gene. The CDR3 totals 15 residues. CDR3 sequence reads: CASSDKWGSADTQYF. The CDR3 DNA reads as TGTGCCAGCAGTGACAAGTGGGGATCCGCAGATACGCAGTATTTT.

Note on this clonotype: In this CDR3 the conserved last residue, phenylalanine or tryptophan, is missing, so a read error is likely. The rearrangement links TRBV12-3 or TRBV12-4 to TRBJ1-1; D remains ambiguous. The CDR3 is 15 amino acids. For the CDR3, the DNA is TGTGCCAGTAGTTTCCCAGTGATACTGAACACTGAAGCTTTCCTT. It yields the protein CASSFPVILNTEAFL.

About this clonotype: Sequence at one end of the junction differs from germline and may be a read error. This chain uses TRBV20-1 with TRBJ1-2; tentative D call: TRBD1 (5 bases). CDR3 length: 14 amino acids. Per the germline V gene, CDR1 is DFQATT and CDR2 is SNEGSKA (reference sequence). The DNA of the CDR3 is TGCAGTGCTAGAGGCGGGACTTCTAATTATGACTACACCTTC. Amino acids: CSARGGTSNYDYTF.

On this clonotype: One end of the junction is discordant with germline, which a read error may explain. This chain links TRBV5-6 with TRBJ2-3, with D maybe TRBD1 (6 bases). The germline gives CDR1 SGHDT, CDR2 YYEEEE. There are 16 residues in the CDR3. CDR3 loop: CASSLGAGVSTGTQYF. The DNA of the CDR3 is TGTGCCAGCAGTCTGGGGGCTGGGGTTAGCACAGGTACGCAGTATTTT.

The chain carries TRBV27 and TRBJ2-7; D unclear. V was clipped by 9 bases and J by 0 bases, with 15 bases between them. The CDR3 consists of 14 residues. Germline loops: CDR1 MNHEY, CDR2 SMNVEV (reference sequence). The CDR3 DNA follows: TGTGCCAGTAGGTCGGGTTCGAGCTCCTACGAGCAGTACTTC. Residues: CASRSGSSSYEQYF.

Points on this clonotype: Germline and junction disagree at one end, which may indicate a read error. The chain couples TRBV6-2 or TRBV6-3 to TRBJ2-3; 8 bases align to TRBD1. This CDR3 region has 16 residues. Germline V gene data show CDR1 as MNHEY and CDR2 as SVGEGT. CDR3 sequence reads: CASGFQPQGAADTHYF. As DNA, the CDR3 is TGTGCCAGCGGATTCCAACCTCAGGGGGCCGCAGATACGCATTATTTT.

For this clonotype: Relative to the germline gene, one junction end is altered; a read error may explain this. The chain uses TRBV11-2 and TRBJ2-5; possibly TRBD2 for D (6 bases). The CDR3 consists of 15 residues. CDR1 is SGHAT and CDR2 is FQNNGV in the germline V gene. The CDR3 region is CTSSLDQTGRETLYF. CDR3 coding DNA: TGTACCAGTAGCTTGGACCAGACCGGACGGGAGACCCTGTACTTC.

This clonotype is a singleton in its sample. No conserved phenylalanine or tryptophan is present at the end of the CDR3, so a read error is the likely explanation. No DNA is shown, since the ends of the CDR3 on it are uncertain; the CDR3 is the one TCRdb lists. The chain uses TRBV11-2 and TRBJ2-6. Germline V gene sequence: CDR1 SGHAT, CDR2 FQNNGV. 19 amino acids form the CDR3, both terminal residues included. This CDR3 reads CASSLVPKGRPSGANVVTL.